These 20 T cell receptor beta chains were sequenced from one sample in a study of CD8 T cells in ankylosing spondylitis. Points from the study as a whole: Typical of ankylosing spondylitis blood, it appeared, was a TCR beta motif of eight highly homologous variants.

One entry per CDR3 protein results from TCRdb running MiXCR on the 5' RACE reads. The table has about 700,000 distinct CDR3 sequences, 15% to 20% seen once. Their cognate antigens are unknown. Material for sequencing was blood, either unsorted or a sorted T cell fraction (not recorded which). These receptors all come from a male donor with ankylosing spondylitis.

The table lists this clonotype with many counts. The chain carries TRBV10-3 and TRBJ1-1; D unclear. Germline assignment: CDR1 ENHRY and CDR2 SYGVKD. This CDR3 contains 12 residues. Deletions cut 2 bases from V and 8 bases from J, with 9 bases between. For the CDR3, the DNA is TGTGCCATCAGTGAGGGGCCAGCCGAAGCTTTCTTT. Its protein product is CAISEGPAEAFF.

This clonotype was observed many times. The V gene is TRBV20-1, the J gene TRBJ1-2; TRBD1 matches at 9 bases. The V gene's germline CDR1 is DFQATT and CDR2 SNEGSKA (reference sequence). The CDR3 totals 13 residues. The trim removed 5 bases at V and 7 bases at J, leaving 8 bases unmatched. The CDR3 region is CSAAQGASRGYTF. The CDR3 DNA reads TGCAGTGCTGCACAGGGGGCGTCGCGTGGCTACACCTTC.

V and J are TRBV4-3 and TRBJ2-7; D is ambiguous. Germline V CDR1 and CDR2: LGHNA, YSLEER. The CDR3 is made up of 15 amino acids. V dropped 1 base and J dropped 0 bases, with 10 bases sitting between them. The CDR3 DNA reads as TGCGCCAGCAGCCAAGGGCAGGAAAGCTCCTACGAGCAGTACTTC. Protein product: CASSQGQESSYEQYF.

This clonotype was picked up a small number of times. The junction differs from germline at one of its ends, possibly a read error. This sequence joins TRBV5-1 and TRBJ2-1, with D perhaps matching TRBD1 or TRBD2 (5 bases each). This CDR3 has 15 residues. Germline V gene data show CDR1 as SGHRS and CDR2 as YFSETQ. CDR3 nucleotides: TGCGCCAGCAGCTCCCAGGGACCCTCCAACAATGAGCAGTTCTTC. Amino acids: CASSSQGPSNNEQFF. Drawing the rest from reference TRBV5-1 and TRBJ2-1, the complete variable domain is KAGVTQTPRYLIKTRGQQVTLSCSPISGHRSVSWYQQTPGQGLQFLFEYFSETQRNKGNFPGRFSGRQFSNSRSEMNVSTLELGDSALYLCASSSQGPSNNEQFFGPGTRLTVL.

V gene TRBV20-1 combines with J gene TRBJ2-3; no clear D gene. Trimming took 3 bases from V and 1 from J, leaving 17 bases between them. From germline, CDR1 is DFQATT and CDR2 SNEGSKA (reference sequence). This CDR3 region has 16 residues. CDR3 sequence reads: CSASGVIWARTDTQYF. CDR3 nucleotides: TGCAGTGCTAGTGGAGTTATTTGGGCCCGCACAGATACGCAGTATTTT.

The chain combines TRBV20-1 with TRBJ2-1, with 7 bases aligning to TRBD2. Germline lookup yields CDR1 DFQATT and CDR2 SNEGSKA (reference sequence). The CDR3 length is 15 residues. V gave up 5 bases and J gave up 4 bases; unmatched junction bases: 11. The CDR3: CSAPDPASGYNEQFF. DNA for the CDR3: TGCAGTGCTCCCGACCCGGCTAGCGGATACAATGAGCAGTTCTTC.

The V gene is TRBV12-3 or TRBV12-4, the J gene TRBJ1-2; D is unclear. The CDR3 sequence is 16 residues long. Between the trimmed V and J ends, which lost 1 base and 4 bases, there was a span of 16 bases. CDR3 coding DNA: TGTGCCAGCAGTTTAGTACAGCAGGTCTATAGCTATGGCTACACCTTC. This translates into CASSLVQQVYSYGYTF.

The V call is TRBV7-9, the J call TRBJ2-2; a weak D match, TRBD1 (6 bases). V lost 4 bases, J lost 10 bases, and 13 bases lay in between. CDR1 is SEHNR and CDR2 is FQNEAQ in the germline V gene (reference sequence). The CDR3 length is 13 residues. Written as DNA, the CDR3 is TGTGCCAGCAGCTCCCCGGCAGGGGTGGAGCTGTTTTTT. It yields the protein CASSSPAGVELFF.

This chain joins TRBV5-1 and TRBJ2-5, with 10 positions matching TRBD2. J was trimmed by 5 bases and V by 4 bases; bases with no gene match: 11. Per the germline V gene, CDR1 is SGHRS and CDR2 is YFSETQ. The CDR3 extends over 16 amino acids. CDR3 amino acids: CASSIVAGGTGETQYF. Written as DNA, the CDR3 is TGCGCCAGCAGCATAGTAGCGGGAGGAACCGGCGAGACCCAGTACTTC.

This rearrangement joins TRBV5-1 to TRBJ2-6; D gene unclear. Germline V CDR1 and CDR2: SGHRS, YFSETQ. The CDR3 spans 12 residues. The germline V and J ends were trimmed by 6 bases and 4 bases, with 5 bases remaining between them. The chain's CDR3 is CASMGGANVLTF. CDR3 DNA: TGCGCCAGCATGGGCGGGGCCAACGTCCTGACTTTC. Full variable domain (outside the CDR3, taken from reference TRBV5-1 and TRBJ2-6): KAGVTQTPRYLIKTRGQQVTLSCSPISGHRSVSWYQQTPGQGLQFLFEYFSETQRNKGNFPGRFSGRQFSNSRSEMNVSTLELGDSALYLCASMGGANVLTFGAGSRLTVL.

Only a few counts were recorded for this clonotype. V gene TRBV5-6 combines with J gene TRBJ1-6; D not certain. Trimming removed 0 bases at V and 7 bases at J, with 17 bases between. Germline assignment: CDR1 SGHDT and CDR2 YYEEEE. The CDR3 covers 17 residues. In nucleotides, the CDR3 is TGTGCCAGCAGCTTGGGGGAAACACCCCCTAGAAATTCACCCCTCCACTTT. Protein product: CASSLGETPPRNSPLHF. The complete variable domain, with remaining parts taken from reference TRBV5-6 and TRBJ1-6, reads DAGVTQSPTHLIKTRGQQVTLRCSPKSGHDTVSWYQQALGQGPQFIFQYYEEEERQRGNFPDRFSGHQFPNYSSELNVNALLLGDSALYLCASSLGETPPRNSPLHFGNGTRLTVT.

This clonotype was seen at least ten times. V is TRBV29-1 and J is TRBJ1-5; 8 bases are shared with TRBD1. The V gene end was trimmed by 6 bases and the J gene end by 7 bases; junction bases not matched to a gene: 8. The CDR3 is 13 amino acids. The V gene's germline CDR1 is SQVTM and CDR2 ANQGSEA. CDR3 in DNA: TGCAGCGTCGCAGGGGGCCCCGGGCAGCCCCAGCATTTT. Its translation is CSVAGGPGQPQHF.

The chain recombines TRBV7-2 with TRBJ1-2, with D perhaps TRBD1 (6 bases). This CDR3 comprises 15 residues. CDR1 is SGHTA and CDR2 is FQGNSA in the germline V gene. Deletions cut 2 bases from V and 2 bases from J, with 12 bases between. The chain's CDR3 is CASSLLRDTNYGYTF. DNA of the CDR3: TGTGCCAGCAGCTTACTCCGGGACACCAACTATGGCTACACCTTC.

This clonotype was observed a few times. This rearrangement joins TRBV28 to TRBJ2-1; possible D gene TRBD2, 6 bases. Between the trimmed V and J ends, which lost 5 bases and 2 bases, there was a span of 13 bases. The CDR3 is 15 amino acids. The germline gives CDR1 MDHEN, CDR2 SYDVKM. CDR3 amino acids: CASSKRRAPYNEQFF. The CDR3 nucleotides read TGTGCCAGCAGTAAGAGGAGGGCCCCCTACAATGAGCAGTTCTTC.

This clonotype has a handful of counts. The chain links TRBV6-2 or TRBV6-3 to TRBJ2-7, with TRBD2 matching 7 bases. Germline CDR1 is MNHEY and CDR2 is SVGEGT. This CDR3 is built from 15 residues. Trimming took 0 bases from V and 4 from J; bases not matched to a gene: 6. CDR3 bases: TGTGCCAGCAGTTACTCGGGCGGGAGAATGTACGAGCAGTACTTC. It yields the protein CASSYSGGRMYEQYF.

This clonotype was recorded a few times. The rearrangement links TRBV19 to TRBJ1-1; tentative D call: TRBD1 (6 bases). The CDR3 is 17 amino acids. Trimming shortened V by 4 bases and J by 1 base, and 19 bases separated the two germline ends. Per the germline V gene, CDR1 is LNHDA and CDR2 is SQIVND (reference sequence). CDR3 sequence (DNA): TGTGCCAGTAGTAGGGGGGGGGCTTCTAATCCGAACACTGAAGCTTTCTTT. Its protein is CASSRGGASNPNTEAFF.

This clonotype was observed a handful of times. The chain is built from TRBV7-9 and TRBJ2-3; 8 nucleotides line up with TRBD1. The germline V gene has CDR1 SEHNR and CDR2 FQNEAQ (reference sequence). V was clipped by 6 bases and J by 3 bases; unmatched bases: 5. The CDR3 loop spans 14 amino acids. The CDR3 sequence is CASRTDRATDTQYF. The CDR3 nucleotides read TGTGCCAGCAGGACGGACAGGGCGACAGATACGCAGTATTTT.

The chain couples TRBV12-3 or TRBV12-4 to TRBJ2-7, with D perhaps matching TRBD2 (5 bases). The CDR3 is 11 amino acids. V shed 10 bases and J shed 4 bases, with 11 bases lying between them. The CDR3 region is CATAGSYEQYF. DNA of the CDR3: TGTGCCACCGCGGGCAGTTACGAGCAGTACTTC.

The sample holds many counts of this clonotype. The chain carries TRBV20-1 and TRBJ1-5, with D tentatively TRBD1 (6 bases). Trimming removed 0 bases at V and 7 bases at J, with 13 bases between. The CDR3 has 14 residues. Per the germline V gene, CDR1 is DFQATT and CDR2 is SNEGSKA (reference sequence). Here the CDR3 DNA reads TGCAGTGCTAGAGATCGCAGGGGATACCAGCCCCAGCATTTT. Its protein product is CSARDRRGYQPQHF.

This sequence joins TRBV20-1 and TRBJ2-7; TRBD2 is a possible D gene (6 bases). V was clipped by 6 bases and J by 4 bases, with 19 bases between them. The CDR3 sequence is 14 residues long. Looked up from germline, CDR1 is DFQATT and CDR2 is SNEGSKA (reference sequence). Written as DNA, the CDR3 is TGCAGTGCGCTCCCCCTCGGGCGGGATTACGAGCAGTACTTC. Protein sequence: CSALPLGRDYEQYF.